This TCR beta chain was obtained from a study of cytomegalovirus exposure and HLA in healthy donors. General study results and limits: In an earlier analysis, productive rearrangement rates for most beta V segments clustered near 87% or 30%. Sequences of the TCR beta chain were said to predict the HLA-A and HLA-B alleles of most subjects accurately. Later on, a genetic analysis was performed. It linked a missense variant in DCLRE1C with V- and J-gene trimming of TCR beta.

The germline V gene encodes CDR1 SGHNT and CDR2 YENEEA. Unmatched junction bases numbered 3, after V lost 1 base and J lost 5 bases. The CDR3 sequence is 15 residues long. In the case of this clone: Its antigen remains unidentified.

60 Vbeta and 13 Jbeta primers were used in PCR. Assay: immunoSEQ multiplex PCR; the TCRdb copy retains only in-frame clones and omits some. The sample holds 150,000 to 200,000 clones, 77% seen once. The sequence was collected from a woman younger than 45 in good health and CMV-seropositive. Sequenced: PBMCs. The chain recombines TRBV11-3 with TRBJ1-4, with 8 bases fitting TRBD1. The CDR3 sequence is CASSLGRQGNEKLFF. CDR3 DNA: TGTGCCAGCAGCTTAGGTCGACAGGGGAATGAAAAACTGTTTTTT.